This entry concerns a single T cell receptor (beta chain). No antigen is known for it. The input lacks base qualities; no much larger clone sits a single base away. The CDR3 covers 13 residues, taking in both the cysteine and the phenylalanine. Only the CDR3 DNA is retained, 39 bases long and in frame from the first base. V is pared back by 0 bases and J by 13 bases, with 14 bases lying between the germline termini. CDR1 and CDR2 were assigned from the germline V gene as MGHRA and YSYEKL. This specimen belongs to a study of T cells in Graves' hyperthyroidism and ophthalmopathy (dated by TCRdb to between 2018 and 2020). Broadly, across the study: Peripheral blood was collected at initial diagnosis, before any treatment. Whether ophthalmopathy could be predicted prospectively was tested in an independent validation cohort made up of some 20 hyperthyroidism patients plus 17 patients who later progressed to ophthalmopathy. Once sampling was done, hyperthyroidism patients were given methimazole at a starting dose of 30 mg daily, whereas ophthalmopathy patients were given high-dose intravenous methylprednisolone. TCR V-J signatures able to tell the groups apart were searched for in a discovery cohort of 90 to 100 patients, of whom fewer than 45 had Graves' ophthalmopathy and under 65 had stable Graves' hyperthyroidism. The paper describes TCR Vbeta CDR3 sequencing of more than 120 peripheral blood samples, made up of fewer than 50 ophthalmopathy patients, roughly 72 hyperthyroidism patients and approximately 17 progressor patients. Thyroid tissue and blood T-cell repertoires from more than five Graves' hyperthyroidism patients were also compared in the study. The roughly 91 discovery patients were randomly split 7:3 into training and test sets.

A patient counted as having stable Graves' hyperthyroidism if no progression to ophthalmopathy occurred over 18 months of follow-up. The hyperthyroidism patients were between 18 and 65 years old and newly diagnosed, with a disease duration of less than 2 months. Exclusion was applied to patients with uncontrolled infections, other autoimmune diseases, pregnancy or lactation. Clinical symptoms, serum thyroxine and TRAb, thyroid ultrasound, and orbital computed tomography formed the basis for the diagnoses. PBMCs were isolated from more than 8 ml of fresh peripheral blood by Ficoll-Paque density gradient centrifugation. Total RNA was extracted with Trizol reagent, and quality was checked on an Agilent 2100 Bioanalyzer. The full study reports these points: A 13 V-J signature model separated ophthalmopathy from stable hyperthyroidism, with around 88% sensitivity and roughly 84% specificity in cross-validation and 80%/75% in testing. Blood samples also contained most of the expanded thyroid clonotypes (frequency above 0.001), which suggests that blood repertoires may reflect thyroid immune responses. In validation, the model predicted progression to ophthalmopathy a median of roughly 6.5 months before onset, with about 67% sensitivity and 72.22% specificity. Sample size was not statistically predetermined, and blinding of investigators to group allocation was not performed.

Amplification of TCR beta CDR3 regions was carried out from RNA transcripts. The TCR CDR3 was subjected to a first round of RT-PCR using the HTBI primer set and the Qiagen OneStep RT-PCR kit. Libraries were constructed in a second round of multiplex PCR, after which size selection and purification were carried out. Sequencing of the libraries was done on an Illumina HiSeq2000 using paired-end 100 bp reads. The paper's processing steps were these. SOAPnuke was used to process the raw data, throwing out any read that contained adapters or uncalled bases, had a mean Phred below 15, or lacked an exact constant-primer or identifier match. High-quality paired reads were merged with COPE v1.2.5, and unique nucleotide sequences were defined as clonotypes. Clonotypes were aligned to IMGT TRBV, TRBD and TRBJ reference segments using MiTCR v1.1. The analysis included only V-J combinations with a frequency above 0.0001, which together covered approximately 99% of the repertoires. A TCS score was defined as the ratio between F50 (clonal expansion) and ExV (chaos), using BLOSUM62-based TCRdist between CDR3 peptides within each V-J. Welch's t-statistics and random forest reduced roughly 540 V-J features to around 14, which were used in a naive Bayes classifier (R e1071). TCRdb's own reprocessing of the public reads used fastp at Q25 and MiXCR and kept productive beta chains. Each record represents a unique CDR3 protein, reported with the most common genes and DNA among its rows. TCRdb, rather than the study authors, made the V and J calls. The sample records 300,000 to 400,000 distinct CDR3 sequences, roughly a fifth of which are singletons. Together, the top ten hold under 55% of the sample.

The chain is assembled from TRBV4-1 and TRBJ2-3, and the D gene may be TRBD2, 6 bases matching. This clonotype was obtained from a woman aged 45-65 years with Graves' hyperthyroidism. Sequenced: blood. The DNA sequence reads TGCGCCAGCAGCCAAGATATGACTAGAATCAAGTATTTT. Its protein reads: CASSQDMTRIKYF.